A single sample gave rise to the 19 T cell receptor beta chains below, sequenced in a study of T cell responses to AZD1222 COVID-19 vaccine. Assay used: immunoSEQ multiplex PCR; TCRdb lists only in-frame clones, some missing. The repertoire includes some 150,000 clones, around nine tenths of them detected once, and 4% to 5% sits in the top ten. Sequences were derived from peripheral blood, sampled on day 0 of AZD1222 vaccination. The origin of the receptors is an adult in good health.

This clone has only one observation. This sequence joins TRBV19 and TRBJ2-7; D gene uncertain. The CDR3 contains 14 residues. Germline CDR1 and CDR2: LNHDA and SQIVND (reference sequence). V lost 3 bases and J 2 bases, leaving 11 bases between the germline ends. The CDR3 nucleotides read TGTGCCAGTAGTATGCGGCAGTCTACCTACGAGCAGTACTTC. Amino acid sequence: CASSMRQSTYEQYF.

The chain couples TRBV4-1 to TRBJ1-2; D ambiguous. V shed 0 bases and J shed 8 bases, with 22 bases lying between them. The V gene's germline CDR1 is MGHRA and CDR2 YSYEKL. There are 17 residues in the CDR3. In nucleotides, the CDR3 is TGCGCCAGCAGCCAAGATCGGGGTGGATCCCGGCAAATCGGCTACACCTTC. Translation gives CASSQDRGGSRQIGYTF.

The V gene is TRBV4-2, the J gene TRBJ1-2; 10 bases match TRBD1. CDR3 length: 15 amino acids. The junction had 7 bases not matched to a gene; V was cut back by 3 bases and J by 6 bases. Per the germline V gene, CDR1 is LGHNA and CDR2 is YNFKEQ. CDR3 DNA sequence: TGTGCCAGCAGCCAGGGACTCGGGACAGGGGATGGCTACACCTTC. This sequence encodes CASSQGLGTGDGYTF.

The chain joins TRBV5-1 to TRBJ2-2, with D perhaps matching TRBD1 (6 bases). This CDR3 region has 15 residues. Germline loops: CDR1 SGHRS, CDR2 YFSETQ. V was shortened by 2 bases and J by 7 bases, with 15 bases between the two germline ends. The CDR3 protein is CASSLWAGVNGELFF. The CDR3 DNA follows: TGCGCCAGCAGCTTATGGGCAGGGGTTAACGGGGAGCTGTTTTTT.

The CDR3: CATSDRPTGELFF. DNA for the CDR3: TGTGCCACCAGTGATAGGCCCACCGGGGAGCTGTTTTTT. V is TRBV24-1 and J is TRBJ2-2, with D unresolved. The germline V gene has CDR1 KGHDR and CDR2 SFDVKD. There are 13 residues in the CDR3. The V gene lost 3 bases and the J gene lost 4 bases, with 5 bases spanning the gap.

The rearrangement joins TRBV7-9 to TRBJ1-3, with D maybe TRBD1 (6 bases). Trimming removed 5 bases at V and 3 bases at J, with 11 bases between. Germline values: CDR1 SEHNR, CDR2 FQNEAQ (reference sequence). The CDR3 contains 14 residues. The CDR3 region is CASSPEGGGNTIYF. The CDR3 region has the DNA TGTGCCAGCAGCCCAGAGGGGGGTGGAAACACCATATATTTT.

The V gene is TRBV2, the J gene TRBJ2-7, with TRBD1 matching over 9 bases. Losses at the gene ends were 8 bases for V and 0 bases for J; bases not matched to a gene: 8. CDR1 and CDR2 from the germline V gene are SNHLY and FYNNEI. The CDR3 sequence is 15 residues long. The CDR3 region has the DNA TGTGCCAGCGAGCTCCGGGACAGGGACTCCTACGAGCAGTACTTC. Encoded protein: CASELRDRDSYEQYF. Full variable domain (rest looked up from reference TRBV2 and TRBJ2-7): EPEVTQTPSHQVTQMGQEVILRCVPISNHLYFYWYRQILGQKVEFLVSFYNNEISEKSEIFDDQFSVERPDGSNFTLKIRSTKLEDSAMYFCASELRDRDSYEQYFGPGTRLTVT.

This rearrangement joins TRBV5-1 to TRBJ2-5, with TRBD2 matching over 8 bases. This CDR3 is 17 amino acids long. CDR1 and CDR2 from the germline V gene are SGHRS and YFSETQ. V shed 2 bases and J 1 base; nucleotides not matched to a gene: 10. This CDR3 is CASSFRGRLAGQETQYF. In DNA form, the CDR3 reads TGCGCCAGCAGCTTCCGGGGGCGGCTAGCGGGCCAAGAGACCCAGTACTTC.

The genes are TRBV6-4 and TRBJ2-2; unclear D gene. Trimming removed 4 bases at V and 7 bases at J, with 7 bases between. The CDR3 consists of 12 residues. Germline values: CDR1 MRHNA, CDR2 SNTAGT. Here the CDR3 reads CASSGHFGELFF. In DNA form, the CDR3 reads TGTGCCAGCAGTGGACATTTCGGGGAGCTGTTTTTT.

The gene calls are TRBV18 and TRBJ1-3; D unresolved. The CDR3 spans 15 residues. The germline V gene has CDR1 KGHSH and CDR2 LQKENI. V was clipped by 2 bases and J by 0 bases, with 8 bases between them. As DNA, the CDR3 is TGTGCCAGCTCACCAGGGCAGAACTCTGGAAACACCATATATTTT. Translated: CASSPGQNSGNTIYF.

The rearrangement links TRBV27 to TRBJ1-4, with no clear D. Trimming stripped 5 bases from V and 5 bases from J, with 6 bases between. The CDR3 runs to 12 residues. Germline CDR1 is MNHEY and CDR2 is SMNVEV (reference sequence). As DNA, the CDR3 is TGTGCCAGCAGTACTCGGAATGAAAAACTGTTTTTT. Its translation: CASSTRNEKLFF.

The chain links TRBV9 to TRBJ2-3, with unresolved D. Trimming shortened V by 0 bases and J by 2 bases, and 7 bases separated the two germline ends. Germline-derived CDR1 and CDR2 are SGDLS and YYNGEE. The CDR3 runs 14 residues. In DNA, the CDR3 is TGTGCCAGCAGCGTAGGTAGTAACACAGATACGCAGTATTTT. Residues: CASSVGSNTDTQYF.

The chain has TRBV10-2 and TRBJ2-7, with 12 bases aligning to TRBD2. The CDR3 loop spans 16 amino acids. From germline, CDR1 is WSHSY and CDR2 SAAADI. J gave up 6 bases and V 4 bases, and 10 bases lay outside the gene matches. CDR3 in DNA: TGCGCCAGCAGTGTAAGGCTAGCGGGGGGGCTGGGCGAGCAGTACTTC. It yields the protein CASSVRLAGGLGEQYF.

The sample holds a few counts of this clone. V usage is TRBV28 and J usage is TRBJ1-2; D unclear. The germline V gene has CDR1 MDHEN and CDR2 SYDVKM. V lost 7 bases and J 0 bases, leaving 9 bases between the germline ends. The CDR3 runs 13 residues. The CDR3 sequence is CASKKGPNYGYTF. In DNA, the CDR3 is TGTGCCAGCAAAAAGGGTCCTAACTATGGCTACACCTTC.

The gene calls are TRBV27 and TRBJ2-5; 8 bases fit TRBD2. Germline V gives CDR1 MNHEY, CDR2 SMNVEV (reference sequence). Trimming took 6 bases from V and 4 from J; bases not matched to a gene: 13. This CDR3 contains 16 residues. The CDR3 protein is CASSPGGGGRLETQYF. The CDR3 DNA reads TGTGCCAGCAGCCCGGGCGGAGGCGGGAGGTTAGAGACCCAGTACTTC.

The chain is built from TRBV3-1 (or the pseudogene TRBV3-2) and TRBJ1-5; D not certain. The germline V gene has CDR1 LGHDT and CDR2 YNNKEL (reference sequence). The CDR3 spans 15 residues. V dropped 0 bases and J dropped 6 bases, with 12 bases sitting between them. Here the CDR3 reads CASSQDGGRRQPQHF. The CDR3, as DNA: TGTGCCAGCAGCCAAGATGGCGGGCGGCGTCAGCCCCAGCATTTT.

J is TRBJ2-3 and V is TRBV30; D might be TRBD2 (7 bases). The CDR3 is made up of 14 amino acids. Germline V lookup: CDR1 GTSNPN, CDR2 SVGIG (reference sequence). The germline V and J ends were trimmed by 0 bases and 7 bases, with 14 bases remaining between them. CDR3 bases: TGTGCCTGGAGTGTCGGCGGCGGGGGCTATACGCAGTATTTT. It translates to CAWSVGGGGYTQYF.

This CDR3 reads CASSEYGSAREQYF. The CDR3 coding sequence is TGTGCCAGCAGTGAATACGGGTCAGCCAGAGAGCAGTACTTC. This chain connects TRBV25-1 to TRBJ2-7, with unresolved D. CDR3 length equals 14 residues. V was cut by 0 bases and J by 7 bases, with 13 bases left in between. In germline, CDR1 is MGHDK, CDR2 SYGVNS.

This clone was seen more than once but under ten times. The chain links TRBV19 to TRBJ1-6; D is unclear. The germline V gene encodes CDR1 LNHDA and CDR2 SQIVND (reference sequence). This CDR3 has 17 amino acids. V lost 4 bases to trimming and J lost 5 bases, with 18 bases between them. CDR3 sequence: CASSTGRAGRNNSPLHF. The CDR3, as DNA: TGTGCCAGTAGTACTGGCCGGGCCGGAAGAAATAATTCACCCCTCCACTTT. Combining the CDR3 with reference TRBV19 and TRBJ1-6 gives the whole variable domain DGGITQSPKYLFRKEGQNVTLSCEQNLNHDAMYWYRQDPGQGLRLIYYSQIVNDFQKGDIAEGYSVSREKKESFPLTVTSAQKNPTAFYLCASSTGRAGRNNSPLHFGNGTRLTVT.